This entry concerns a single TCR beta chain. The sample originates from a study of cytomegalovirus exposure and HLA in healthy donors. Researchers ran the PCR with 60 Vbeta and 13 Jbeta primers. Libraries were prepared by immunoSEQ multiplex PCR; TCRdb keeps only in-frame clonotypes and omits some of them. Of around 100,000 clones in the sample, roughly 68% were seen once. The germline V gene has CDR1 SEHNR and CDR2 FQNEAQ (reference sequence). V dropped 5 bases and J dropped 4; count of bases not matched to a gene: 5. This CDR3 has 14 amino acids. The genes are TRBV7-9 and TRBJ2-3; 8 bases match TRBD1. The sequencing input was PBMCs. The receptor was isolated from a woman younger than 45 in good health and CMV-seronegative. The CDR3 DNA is TGTGCCAGCAGCCCTCAGGGGGCGGCAGATACGCAGTATTTT. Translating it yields CASSPQGAADTQYF. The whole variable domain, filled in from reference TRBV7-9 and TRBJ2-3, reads DTGVSQNPRHKITKRGQNVTFRCDPISEHNRLYWYRQTLGQGPEFLTYFQNEAQLEKSRLLSDRFSAERPKGSFSTLEIQRTEQGDSAMYLCASSPQGAADTQYFGPGTRLTVL.